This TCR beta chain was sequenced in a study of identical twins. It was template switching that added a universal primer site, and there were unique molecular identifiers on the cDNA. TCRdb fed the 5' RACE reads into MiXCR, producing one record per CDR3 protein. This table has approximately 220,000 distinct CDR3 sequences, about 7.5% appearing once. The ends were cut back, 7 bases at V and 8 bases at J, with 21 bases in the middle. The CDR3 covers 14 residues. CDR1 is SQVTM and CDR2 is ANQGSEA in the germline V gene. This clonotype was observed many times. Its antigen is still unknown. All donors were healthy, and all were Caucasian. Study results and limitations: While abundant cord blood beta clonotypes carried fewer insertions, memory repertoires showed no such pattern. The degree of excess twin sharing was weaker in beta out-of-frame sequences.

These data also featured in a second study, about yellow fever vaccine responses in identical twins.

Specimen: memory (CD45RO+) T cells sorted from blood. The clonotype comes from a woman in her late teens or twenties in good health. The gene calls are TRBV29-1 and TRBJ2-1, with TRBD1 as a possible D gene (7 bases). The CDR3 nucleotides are TGCAGCGCCCGCAGGGGGGACGCTAGCGATGAGCAGTTCTTC. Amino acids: CSARRGDASDEQFF.